The present entry profiles one TCR beta chain with its context. Its antigen remains unidentified. Profiled with immunoSEQ multiplex PCR; TCRdb holds only in-frame clones, not every one. The sample has about 22,000 clones; around 80% are singletons. This specimen comes from a study of vaccination effects on CD4 cells after COVID-19. CDR3 size: 15 residues. Looked up from germline, CDR1 is MNHEY and CDR2 is SVGAGI. Unmatched junction bases numbered 7, after V lost 7 bases and J lost 3 bases. Regarding the study as a whole: Marked clonal contraction was seen late after vaccination (in both infection- and vaccine-induced clones).

CD4+ T cells specific for antigen were expanded with viral peptide pools by the ViraFEST assay before sequencing. Isolation of CD4+ T cells took place after approximately 10 days of culture. By PCR, the person was confirmed to have had SARS-CoV-2 infection between March and December 2020. This sequence originates from a human donor who had a prior SARS-CoV-2 infection. Source: CD4+ T cells from PBMCs cultured with a peptide pool, taken before COVID-19 vaccination. The chain carries TRBV6-5 and TRBJ2-2, with 8 bases matching TRBD1. The CDR3 nucleotides read TGTGCCAGCACGGCGGAACAGGGGGACACCGGGGAGCTGTTTTTT. Translated: CASTAEQGDTGELFF.